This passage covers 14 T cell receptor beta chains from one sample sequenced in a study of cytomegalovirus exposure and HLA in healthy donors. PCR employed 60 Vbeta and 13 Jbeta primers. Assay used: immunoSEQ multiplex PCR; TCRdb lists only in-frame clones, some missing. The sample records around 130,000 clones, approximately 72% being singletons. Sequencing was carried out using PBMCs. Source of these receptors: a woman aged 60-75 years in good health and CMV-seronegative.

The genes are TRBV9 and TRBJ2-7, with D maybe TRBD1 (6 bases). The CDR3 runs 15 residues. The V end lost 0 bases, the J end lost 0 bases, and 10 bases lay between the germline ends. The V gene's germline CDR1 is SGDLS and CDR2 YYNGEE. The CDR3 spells CASSVGAQGSYEQYF. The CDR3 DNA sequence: TGTGCCAGCAGCGTAGGGGCACAGGGCTCCTACGAGCAGTACTTC.

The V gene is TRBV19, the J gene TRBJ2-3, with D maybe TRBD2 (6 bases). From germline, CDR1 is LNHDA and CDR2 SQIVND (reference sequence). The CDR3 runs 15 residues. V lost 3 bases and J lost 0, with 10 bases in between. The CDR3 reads CASSMVAVSTDTQYF. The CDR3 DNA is TGTGCCAGTAGTATGGTAGCGGTAAGCACAGATACGCAGTATTTT.

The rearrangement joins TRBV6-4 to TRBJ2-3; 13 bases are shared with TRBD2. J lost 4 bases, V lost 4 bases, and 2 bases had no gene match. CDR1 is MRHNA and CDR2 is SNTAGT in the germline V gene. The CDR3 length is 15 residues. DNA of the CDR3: TGTGCCAGCAGTGTACTAGCGGGAGGGCCAGATACGCAGTATTTT. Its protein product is CASSVLAGGPDTQYF.

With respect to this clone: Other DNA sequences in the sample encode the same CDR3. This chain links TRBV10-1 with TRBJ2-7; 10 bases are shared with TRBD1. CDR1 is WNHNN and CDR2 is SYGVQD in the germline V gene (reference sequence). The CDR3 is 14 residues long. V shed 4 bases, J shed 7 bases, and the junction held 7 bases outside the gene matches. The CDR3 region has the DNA TGCGCCAGCAGTGCCCGACAGGGGGCCGGTGAGCAGTACTTC. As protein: CASSARQGAGEQYF.

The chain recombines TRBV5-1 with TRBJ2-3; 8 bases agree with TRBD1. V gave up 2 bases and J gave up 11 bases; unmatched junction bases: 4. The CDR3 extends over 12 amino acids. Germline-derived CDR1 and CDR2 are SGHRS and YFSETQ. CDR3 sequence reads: CASSFTTGEQYF. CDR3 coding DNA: TGCGCCAGCAGCTTTACGACAGGGGAGCAGTATTTT. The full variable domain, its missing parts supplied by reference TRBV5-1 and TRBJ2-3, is KAGVTQTPRYLIKTRGQQVTLSCSPISGHRSVSWYQQTPGQGLQFLFEYFSETQRNKGNFPGRFSGRQFSNSRSEMNVSTLELGDSALYLCASSFTTGEQYFGPGTRLTVL.

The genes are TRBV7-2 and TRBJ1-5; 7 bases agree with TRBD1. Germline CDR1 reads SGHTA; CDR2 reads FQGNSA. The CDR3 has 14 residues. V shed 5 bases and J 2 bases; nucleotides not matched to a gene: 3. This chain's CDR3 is CASSPGTGNQPQHF. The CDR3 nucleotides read TGTGCCAGCAGCCCCGGGACAGGCAATCAGCCCCAGCATTTT.

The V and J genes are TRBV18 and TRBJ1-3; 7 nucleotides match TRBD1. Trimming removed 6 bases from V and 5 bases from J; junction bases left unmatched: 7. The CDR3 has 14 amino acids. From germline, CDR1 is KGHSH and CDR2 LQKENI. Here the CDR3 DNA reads TGTGCCAGCTCCTCAGGGGGACGGAGAAACACCATATATTTT. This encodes CASSSGGRRNTIYF. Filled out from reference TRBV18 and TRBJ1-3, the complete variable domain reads NAGVMQNPRHLVRRRGQEARLRCSPMKGHSHVYWYRQLPEEGLKFMVYLQKENIIDESGMPKERFSAEFPKEGPSILRIQQVVRGDSAAYFCASSSGGRRNTIYFGEGSWLTVV.

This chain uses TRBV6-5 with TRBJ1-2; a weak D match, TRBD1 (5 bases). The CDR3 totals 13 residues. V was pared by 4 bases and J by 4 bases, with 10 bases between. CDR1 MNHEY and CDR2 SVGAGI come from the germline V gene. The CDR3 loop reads CASSFRGGYGYTF. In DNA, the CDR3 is TGTGCCAGCAGTTTTAGGGGTGGCTATGGCTACACCTTC.

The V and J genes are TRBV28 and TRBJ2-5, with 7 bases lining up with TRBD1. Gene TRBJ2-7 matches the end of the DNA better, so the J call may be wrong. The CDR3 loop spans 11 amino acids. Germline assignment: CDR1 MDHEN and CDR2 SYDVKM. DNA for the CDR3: TGTGCCACCGGACAGGTCTACGAGCAGTACTTC. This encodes CATGQVYEQYF.

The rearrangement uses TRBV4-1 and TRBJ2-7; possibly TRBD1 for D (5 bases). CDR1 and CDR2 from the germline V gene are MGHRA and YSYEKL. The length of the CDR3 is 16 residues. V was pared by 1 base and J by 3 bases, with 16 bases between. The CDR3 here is CASSQVFFGRDYEQYF. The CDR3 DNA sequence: TGCGCCAGCAGCCAAGTGTTCTTCGGCAGGGACTACGAGCAGTACTTC.

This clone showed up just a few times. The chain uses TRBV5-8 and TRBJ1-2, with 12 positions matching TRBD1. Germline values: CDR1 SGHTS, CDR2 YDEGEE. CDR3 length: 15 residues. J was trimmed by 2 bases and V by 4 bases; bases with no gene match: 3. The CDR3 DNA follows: TGTGCCAGCAGCCAAGGGACAGGGGGCAACTATGGCTACACCTTC. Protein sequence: CASSQGTGGNYGYTF.

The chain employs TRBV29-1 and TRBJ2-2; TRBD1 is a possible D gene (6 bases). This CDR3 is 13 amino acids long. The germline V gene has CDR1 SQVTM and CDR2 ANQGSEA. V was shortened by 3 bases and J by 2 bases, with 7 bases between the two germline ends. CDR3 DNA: TGCAGCGTTGACAGGGGCAACACCGGGGAGCTGTTTTTT. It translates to CSVDRGNTGELFF.

CDR3 in DNA: TGTGCCAGCAGTTTCAGGGGGCTTGGTGGCTACACCTTC. Translating it yields CASSFRGLGGYTF. This rearrangement joins TRBV28 to TRBJ1-2; 8 bases map to TRBD1. The CDR3 covers 13 residues. V dropped 3 bases and J dropped 7; count of bases not matched to a gene: 4. Per the germline V gene, CDR1 is MDHEN and CDR2 is SYDVKM.

The CDR3 coding sequence is TGTGCCAGCAGTTTGGACAGCGCAGGGCCCCAGCATTTT. Amino acid sequence: CASSLDSAGPQHF. V usage is TRBV6-5 and J usage is TRBJ1-5; tentatively, D is TRBD1 (6 bases). CDR3 length: 13 residues. Germline-derived CDR1 and CDR2 are MNHEY and SVGAGI. Between the trimmed V and J ends, which lost 4 bases and 9 bases, there was a span of 13 bases.